This T cell receptor (beta chain) stems from a study of shared clonotypes between healthy human individuals. At a deep level, the assay was run. The data were produced by immunoSEQ multiplex PCR, yet TCRdb's version contains in-frame clones alone and is incomplete. The sample contains millions of clones, over 85% of which appear only once. Trimming took off 8 bases at V and 4 bases at J, with 14 bases between the two ends. The CDR3 has 13 residues. Germline CDR1 and CDR2: MRHNA and SNTAGT. The V call is TRBV6-4, the J call TRBJ1-2; D possibly corresponds to TRBD1 (6 bases). The receptor was derived from a young man in good health. Source material: naive CD4+ T cells sorted from blood. Subset meaning: CD45RA+ positively selected. The CDR3 is CASRQRGGYGYTF. The CDR3 coding sequence is TGTGCCAGCCGTCAAAGGGGGGGCTATGGCTACACCTTC.